Below, one TCR beta chain is given with its context. The antigen is not known. These data come from a study of tumor-infiltrating lymphocytes in primary liver carcinoma. Overall study results and limits: Tumor top-250-clone fractions significantly exceeded those of blood (p = 0.039). The study found tumor-adjacent and tumor-blood pairs overlapped less than tumor region pairs.

The CDR3 totals 13 residues. CDR1 SQVTM and CDR2 ANQGSEA come from the germline V gene. The V and J ends lost 7 bases and 2 bases, in that order; junction bases with no gene match: 7. The source of the blood RNA was unsorted whole blood, and germline DNA was extracted as well. Constant-region priming of roughly 500 ng total RNA yielded TCR beta cDNA. The TCR beta library was amplified through three nested multiplex PCR rounds in a modified ARM-PCR procedure. The study ran its first two PCR rounds for roughly 11 cycles each, using TRBV1-TRBV30 forward primers and a C-beta reverse primer. In TCRdb, the multiplex PCR reads were re-called with MiXCR into one record per CDR3 protein. Of 250,000 to 400,000 distinct CDR3 sequences listed, 65% are singletons.

This chain connects TRBV29-1 to TRBJ2-5, with 7 bases that match TRBD2. The clonotype was recovered from a middle-aged man with primary liver carcinoma and hepatitis B virus infection. The sample consisted of peripheral blood. The CDR3 nucleotides read TGCAGCGCCGTTTCGGGAGGTCAAGAGACCCAGTACTTC. It codes for CSAVSGGQETQYF.